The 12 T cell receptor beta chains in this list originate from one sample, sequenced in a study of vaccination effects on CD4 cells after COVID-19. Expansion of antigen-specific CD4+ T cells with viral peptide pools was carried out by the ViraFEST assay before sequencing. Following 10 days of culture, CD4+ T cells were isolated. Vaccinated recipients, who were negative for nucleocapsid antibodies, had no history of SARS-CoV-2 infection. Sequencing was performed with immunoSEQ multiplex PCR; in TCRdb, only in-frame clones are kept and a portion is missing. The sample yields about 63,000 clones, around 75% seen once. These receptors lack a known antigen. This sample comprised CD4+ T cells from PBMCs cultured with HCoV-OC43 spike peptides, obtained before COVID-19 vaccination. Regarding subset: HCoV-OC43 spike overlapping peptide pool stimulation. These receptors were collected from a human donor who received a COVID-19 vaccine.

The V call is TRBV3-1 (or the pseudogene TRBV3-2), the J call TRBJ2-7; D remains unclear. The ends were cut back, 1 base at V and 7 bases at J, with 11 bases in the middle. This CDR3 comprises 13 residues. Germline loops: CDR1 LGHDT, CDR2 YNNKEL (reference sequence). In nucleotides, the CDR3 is TGTGCCAGCAGCCAAGGACTTCATTGGGAGCAGTACGTC. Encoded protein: CASSQGLHWEQYV.

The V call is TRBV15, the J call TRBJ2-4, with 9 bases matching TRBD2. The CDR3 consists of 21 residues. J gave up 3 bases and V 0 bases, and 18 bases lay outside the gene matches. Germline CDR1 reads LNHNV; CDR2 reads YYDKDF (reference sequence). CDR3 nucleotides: TGTGCCACCAGCAGAGATAGGACGAAGCGGGGGGCGGTGTTGGACAAAAACATTCAGTACTTC. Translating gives CATSRDRTKRGAVLDKNIQYF.

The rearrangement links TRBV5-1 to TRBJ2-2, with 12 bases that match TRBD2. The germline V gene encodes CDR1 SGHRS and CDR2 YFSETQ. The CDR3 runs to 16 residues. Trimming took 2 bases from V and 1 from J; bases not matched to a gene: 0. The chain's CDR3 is CASSLLAGGNTGELFF. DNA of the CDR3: TGCGCCAGCAGCTTACTAGCGGGGGGGAACACCGGGGAGCTGTTTTTT.

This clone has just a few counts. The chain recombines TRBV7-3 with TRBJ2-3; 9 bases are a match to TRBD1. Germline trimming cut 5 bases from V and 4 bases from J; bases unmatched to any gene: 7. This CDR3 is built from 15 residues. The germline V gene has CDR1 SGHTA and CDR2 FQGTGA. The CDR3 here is CASSPVGQGPDTQYF. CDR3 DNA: TGTGCCAGCAGCCCAGTGGGACAGGGCCCAGATACGCAGTATTTT.

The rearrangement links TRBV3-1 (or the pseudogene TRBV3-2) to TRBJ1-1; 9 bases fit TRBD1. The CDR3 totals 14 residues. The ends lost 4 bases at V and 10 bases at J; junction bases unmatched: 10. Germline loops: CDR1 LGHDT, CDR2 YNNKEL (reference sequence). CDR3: CASSLPGQGAGAFF. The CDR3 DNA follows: TGTGCCAGCAGCCTACCGGGACAGGGTGCTGGAGCTTTCTTT.

CDR3 DNA: TGTGCCTGGAGGGGACGGGGACAGGAACTTAACTATGGCTACACCTTC. Translation: CAWRGRGQELNYGYTF. V and J are TRBV30 and TRBJ1-2, with 8 bases identical to TRBD1. The V gene end was trimmed by 3 bases and the J gene end by 1 base; junction bases not matched to a gene: 10. Germline V lookup: CDR1 GTSNPN, CDR2 SVGIG (reference sequence). The CDR3 runs to 16 residues.

The CDR3: CASSIALQGWNEQFF. The CDR3 DNA reads TGTGCCAGTAGTATCGCCCTACAGGGTTGGAATGAGCAGTTCTTC. This chain uses TRBV19 with TRBJ2-1, with D maybe TRBD1 (6 bases). The V end lost 3 bases, the J end lost 7 bases, and 16 bases lay between the germline ends. Germline lookup yields CDR1 LNHDA and CDR2 SQIVND (reference sequence). CDR3 length: 15 residues.

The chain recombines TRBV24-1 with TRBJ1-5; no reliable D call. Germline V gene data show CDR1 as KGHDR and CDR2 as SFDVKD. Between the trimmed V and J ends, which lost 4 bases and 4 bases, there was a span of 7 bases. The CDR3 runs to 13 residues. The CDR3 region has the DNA TGTGCCACCAGTGAGCGGAGGAATCAGCCCCAGCATTTT. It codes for CATSERRNQPQHF.

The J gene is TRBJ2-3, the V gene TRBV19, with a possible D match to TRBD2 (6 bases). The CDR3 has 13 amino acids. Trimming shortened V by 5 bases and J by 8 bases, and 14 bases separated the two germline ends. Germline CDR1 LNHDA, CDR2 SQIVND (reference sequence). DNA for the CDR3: TGTGCCAGTAGTTTTTCGCAGGGAGGTACGCAGTATTTT. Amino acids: CASSFSQGGTQYF.

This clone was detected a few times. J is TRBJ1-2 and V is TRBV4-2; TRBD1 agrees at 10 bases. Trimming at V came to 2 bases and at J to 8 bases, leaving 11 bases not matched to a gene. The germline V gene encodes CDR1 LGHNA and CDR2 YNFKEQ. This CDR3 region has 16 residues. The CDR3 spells CASSQPMDRGFWGYTF. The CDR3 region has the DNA TGTGCCAGCAGCCAACCAATGGACAGGGGGTTCTGGGGCTACACCTTC.

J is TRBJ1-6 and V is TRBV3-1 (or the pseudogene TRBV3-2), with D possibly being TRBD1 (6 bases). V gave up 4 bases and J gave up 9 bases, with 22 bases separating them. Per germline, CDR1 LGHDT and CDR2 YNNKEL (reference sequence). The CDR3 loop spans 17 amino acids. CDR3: CASSRTGGTTGGSPLHF. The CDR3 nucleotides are TGTGCCAGCAGCCGAACCGGGGGCACCACCGGAGGTTCACCCCTCCACTTT.

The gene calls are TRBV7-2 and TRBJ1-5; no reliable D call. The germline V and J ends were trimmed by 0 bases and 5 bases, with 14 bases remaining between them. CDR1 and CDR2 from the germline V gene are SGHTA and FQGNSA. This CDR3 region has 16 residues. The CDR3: CASSLAHTGSHQPQHF. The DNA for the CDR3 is TGTGCCAGCAGCTTAGCGCATACGGGCAGCCATCAGCCCCAGCATTTT.